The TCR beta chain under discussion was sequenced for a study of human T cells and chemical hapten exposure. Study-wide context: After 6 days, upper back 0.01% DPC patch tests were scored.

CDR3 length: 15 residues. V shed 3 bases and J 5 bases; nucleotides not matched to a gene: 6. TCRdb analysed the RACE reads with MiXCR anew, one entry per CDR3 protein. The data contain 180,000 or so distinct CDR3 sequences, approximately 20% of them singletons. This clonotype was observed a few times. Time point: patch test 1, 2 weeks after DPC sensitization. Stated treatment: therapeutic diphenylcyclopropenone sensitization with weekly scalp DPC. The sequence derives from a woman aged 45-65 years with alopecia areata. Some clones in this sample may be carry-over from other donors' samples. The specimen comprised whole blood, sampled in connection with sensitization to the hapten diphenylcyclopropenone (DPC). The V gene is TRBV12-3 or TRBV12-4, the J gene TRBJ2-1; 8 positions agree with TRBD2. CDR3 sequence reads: CASSLTGGPNNEQFF. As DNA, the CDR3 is TGTGCCAGCAGTTTGACGGGAGGGCCTAACAATGAGCAGTTCTTC.